This T cell receptor beta chain was identified during a study of human T cells and chemical hapten exposure. Overall study: Sensitization employed 2% DPC on roughly 2 cm by roughly 2 cm of upper inner arm skin.

Trimming left V 7 bases short and J 5 bases short, with 18 bases between. Germline values: CDR1 SQVTM, CDR2 ANQGSEA. This CDR3 has 14 amino acids. Time point denoted: patch test 2, 6 weeks after DPC sensitization. Treatment here: therapeutic diphenylcyclopropenone sensitization with weekly scalp DPC. MiXCR was run by TCRdb on the RACE reads, yielding one entry per CDR3 protein. There are 110,000 to 150,000 distinct CDR3 sequences in the sample; 12% occur only once, and around 1.4% lies in the top ten. This chain uses TRBV29-1 with TRBJ2-1; D is unclear. The clonotype comes from a woman in her forties or fifties with alopecia areata. Some clones in this sample may be carry-over from other donors' samples. This specimen consisted of whole blood, obtained in connection with sensitization to the hapten diphenylcyclopropenone (DPC). The CDR3 is CSEIGPGIDNEQFF. The CDR3 nucleotides are TGCAGCGAGATAGGCCCAGGTATCGACAATGAGCAGTTCTTC.